This T cell receptor (beta chain) was documented in a study of T-cell reconstitution after alpha-beta-depleted transplantation in children (dated by TCRdb to the mid-2010s). Regarding the complete study: Using TCR repertoire profiling, the study followed T-cell immune reconstitution in a quantitative way in children after TCRalphabeta/CD19-depleted allogeneic hematopoietic cell transplantation.

The library was prepared using PCR. The sample was run on an Illumina HiSeq 2500. TCR libraries were prepared with molecular barcoding, using unique molecular identifiers to normalize TCRbeta repertoire quantification. TCRdb reworked the public reads: Q25 trimming with fastp, MiXCR clone assembly, productive beta chains retained. All rows with the same CDR3 protein become a single entry with the most common DNA and genes. The sample yields fewer than 250,000 distinct CDR3 sequences; around 8% were counted once. The ten largest clones add up to 5% to 7% of the sample. Interpreted using the paper, the treatment or condition label stands for: allogeneic hematopoietic cell transplantation with graft depleted of TCRalphabeta T cells and CD19 B cells. Transplant recipients were children who received TCRalphabeta/CD19-depleted allogeneic hematopoietic cell grafts. V is shortened by 5 bases, J by 2 bases, and the region joining them spans 22 bases. Including the terminal cysteine and phenylalanine, the CDR3 comprises 17 residues. The DNA shown is the 51-base CDR3, in frame from base 1. CDR1 is given as MDHEN and CDR2 as SYDVKM, both from the germline V gene.

This clonotype appeared many times. The specificity of this receptor is unknown. There are no base qualities to consult, and no much larger clone falls within one base. Study-wide findings and limitations: Over the following months the frequencies of hyperexpanded clones went down, and after one year T-cell counts and TCRbeta diversity were mostly credited to newly produced T cells. In some patients, the high TCRbeta diversity seen at day 60 was put down to recipient T cells and intrathymic progenitors that had survived conditioning. The apparently early recovery of alphabetaT-cell counts about two months after transplant reportedly depended on only several hundred rapidly expanded clones that came from non-depleted graft cells.

Here the chain combines TRBV28 and TRBJ2-7; a tentative D match to TRBD1 spans 8 bases. The clonotype was recovered from a male patient younger than 18 who had a stem cell transplant for acute lymphoblastic leukemia, so the T cells may come from the graft donor. This sample comprised PBMCs, mostly from graft donor cells, obtained 180 days after TCRalphabeta/CD19-depleted stem cell transplant. The encoded CDR3 is CASSNGQGGLAAYEQYF. The nucleotides read TGTGCCAGCAGTAACGGACAGGGAGGGCTAGCGGCCTACGAGCAGTACTTC.